A selection of T cell receptor beta chains follows, all from one sample in a study of identical twins. TCRdb redid the calling of the 5' RACE reads with MiXCR, one entry per CDR3 protein. The sample has 500,000 to 650,000 distinct CDR3 sequences; around 7.4% are singletons. This sample was shared with a second study, whose subject was yellow fever vaccine responses in identical twins.

The sequenced sample consisted of PBMCs. These receptor sequences come from a woman aged 18-29 years in good health. The CDR3 runs from the conserved cysteine through the conserved F or W. A D gene is named only where the DNA matches it firmly. A clone size is listed for some rows: how often the clone was seen (once, few, many), or a class if it is expanded.

j_gene: TRBJ2-3
abundance: many
v_gene: TRBV4-1
d_gene: TRBD1
CDR3nt: TGCGCCAGCAGCCAAGAGAGGACAGGGGGAGATACGCAGTATTTT
CDR3aa: CASSQERTGGDTQYF

j_gene: TRBJ2-1
abundance: many
v_gene: TRBV20-1
d_gene: TRBD1
CDR3nt: TGCAGTGCGATAGGGGGCCCCGACCTGAGGAATGAGCAGTTCTTC
CDR3aa: CSAIGGPDLRNEQFF

j_gene: TRBJ2-6
abundance: -
v_gene: TRBV5-1
d_gene: TRBD1
CDR3nt: TGCGCCAGCAGCTTCTCACAACAGGGGGCCCCTGGGGCCAACGTCCTGACTTTC
CDR3aa: CASSFSQQGAPGANVLTF

j_gene: TRBJ2-5
abundance: few
v_gene: TRBV12-3/TRBV12-4
d_gene: -
CDR3nt: TGTGCCAGCAGCTCGACTAGTTTGGAGACCCAGTACTTC
CDR3aa: CASSSTSLETQYF

j_gene: TRBJ2-7
abundance: -
v_gene: TRBV5-6
d_gene: -
CDR3nt: TGTGCCAGCAGCTGGTACGGATTTCAAGCCTACGAGCAGTACTTC
CDR3aa: CASSWYGFQAYEQYF

j_gene: TRBJ2-2
abundance: many
v_gene: TRBV15
d_gene: TRBD1
CDR3nt: TGTGCCACCAGCAGAGATTGGGACAGGGGAGGAACCGGGGAGCTGTTTTTT
CDR3aa: CATSRDWDRGGTGELFF

j_gene: TRBJ2-2
abundance: many
v_gene: TRBV10-3
d_gene: -
CDR3nt: TGTGCCATAGCCCCTGGGTTGGGCACCGGGGAGCTGTTTTTT
CDR3aa: CAIAPGLGTGELFF

j_gene: TRBJ2-7
abundance: many
v_gene: TRBV29-1
d_gene: TRBD1
CDR3nt: TGCAGCGTACTAGGGACAGAAACGAGGCCCTACGAGCAGTACTTC
CDR3aa: CSVLGTETRPYEQYF

j_gene: TRBJ2-7
abundance: -
v_gene: TRBV6-1
d_gene: -
CDR3nt: TGTGCCAGCAGTGGGGGTCATCCCTACGAGCAGTACTTC
CDR3aa: CASSGGHPYEQYF

j_gene: TRBJ2-2
abundance: -
v_gene: TRBV12-3/TRBV12-4
d_gene: -
CDR3nt: TGTGCCAGCAGTTTAAGGACGGGAGCGACTACCGGGGAGCTGTTTTTT
CDR3aa: CASSLRTGATTGELFF

j_gene: TRBJ2-3
abundance: few
v_gene: TRBV7-8
d_gene: -
CDR3nt: TGTGCCAGCAGCTTAGTTGGCCCGACCCCAGATACGCAGTATTTT
CDR3aa: CASSLVGPTPDTQYF

j_gene: TRBJ2-7
abundance: -
v_gene: TRBV20-1
d_gene: -
CDR3nt: TGCAGTGCTAGATGGCAGTCCTACGAGCAGTACTTC
CDR3aa: CSARWQSYEQYF

j_gene: TRBJ2-1
abundance: few
v_gene: TRBV5-1
d_gene: -
CDR3nt: TGCGCCAGCAGCTTGGCCCCCTCCTGGGGAGAGCAGTTCTTC
CDR3aa: CASSLAPSWGEQFF

j_gene: TRBJ2-1
abundance: many
v_gene: TRBV7-8
d_gene: TRBD1
CDR3nt: TGTGCCAGCAGGGCCGGGGACAGGCCCCACAATGAGCAGTTCTTC
CDR3aa: CASRAGDRPHNEQFF

j_gene: TRBJ1-5
abundance: many
v_gene: TRBV5-5
d_gene: -
CDR3nt: TGTGCCAGCAGCCAGCTACAGGGTCCCAATCAGCCCCAGCATTTT
CDR3aa: CASSQLQGPNQPQHF

j_gene: TRBJ2-7
abundance: many
v_gene: TRBV12-3/TRBV12-4
d_gene: -
CDR3nt: TGTGCCAGCAGTCCCACCGGGACCCACTCCTACGAGCAGTACTTC
CDR3aa: CASSPTGTHSYEQYF

j_gene: TRBJ2-1
abundance: few
v_gene: TRBV18
d_gene: -
CDR3nt: TGTGCCAGCACACAGGGATTCTCCTACAATGAGCAGTTCTTC
CDR3aa: CASTQGFSYNEQFF

j_gene: TRBJ2-1
abundance: -
v_gene: TRBV6-1
d_gene: TRBD2
CDR3nt: TGTGCCAGCAGACCCAGCGGGGGGCGGTACAATGAGCAGTTCTTC
CDR3aa: CASRPSGGRYNEQFF

j_gene: TRBJ2-1
abundance: many
v_gene: TRBV20-1
d_gene: TRBD2
CDR3nt: TGCAGTGCAAAAGAAGCGGGAGGTAACTACAATGAGCAGTTCTTC
CDR3aa: CSAKEAGGNYNEQFF

j_gene: TRBJ1-5
abundance: few
v_gene: TRBV12-3/TRBV12-4
d_gene: TRBD1
CDR3nt: TGTGCCAGCAGTAACCGGGACAGGGGATTGGGGAATCAGCCCCAGCATTTT
CDR3aa: CASSNRDRGLGNQPQHF

j_gene: TRBJ2-1
abundance: few
v_gene: TRBV7-9
d_gene: -
CDR3nt: TGTGCCAGCAGCGCTACTAGCAATGAGCAGTTCTTC
CDR3aa: CASSATSNEQFF

j_gene: TRBJ2-1
abundance: -
v_gene: TRBV20-1
d_gene: -
CDR3nt: TGCAGTGCTAGAGGTGGAGGGTACGAGGGATCCTACAATGAGCAGTTCTTC
CDR3aa: CSARGGGYEGSYNEQFF